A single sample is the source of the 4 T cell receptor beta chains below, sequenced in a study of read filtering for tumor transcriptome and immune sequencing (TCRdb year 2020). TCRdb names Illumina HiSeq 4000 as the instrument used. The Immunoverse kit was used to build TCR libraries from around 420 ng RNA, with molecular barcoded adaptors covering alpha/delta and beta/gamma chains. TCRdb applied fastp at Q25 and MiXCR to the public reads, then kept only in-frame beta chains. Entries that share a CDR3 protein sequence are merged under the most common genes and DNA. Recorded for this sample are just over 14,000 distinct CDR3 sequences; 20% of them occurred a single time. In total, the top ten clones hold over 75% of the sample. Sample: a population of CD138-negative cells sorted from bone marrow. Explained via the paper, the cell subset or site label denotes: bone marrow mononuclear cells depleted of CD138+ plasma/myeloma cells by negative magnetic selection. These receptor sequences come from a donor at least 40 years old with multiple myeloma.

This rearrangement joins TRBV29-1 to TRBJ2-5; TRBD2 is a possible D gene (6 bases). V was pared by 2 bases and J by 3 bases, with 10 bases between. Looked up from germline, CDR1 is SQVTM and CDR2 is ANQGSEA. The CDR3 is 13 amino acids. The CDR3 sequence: CSVELASKETQYF. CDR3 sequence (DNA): TGCAGCGTTGAACTAGCGTCCAAAGAGACCCAGTACTTC.

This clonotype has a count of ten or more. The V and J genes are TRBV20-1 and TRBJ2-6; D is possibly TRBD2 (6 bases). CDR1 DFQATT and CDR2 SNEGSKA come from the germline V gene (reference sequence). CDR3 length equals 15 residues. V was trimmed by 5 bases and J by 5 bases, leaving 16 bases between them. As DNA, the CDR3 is TGCAGTGCTCAGTCTAGCGTCGTCAGGGCCAACGTCCTGACTTTC. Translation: CSAQSSVVRANVLTF.

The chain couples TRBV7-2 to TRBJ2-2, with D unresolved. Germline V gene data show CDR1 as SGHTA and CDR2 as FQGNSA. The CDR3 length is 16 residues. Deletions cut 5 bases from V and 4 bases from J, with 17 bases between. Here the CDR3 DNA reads TGTGCCAGCAGCCCGTCCGATATCCTGAGCACCGGGGAGCTGTTTTTT. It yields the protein CASSPSDILSTGELFF.

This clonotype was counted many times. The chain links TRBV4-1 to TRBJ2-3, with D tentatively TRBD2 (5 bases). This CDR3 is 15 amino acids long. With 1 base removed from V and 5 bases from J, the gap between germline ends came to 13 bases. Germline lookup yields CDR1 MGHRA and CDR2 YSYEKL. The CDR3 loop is CASSQASMTQDTQYF. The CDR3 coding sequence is TGCGCCAGCAGCCAAGCTAGCATGACACAAGATACGCAGTATTTT.